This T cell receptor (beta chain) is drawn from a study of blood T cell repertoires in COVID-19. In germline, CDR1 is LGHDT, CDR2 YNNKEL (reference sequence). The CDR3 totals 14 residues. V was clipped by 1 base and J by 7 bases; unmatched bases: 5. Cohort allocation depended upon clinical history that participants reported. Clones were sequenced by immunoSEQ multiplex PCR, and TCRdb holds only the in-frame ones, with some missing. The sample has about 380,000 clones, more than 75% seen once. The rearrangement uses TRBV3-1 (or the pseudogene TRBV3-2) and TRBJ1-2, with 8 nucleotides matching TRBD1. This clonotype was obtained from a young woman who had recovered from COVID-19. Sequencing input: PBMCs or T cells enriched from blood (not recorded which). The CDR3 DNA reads TGTGCCAGCAGCCAAGGTCTGGACAGGGCTGGCTACACCTTC. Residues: CASSQGLDRAGYTF.